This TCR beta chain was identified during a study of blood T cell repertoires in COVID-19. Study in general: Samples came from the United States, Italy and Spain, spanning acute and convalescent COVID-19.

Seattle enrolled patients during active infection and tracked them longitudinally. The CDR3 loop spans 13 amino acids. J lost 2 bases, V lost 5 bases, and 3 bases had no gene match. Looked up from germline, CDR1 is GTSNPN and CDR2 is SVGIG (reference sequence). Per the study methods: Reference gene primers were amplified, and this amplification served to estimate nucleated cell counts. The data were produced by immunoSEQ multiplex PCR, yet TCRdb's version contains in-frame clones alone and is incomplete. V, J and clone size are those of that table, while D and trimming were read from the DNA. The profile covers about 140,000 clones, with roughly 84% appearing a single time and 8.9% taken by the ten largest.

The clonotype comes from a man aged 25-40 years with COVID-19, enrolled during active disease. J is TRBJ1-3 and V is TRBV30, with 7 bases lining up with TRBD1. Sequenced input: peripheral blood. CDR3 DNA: TGTGCCTGGGTAGGGGGCACTGGAAACACCATATATTTT. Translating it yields CAWVGGTGNTIYF.